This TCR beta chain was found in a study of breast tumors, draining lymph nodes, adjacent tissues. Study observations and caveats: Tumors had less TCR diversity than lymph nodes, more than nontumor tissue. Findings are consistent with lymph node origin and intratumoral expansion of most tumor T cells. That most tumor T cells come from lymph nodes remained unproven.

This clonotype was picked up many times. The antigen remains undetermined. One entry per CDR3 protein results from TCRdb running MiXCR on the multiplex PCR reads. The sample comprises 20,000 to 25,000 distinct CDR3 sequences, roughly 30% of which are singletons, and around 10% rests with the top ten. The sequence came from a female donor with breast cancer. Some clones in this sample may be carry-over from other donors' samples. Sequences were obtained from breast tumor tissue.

The CDR3 DNA follows: TGCGCCAGCAGCTTGGGGGGGACGGAAGAAAAACTGTTTTTT. It specifies CASSLGGTEEKLFF. The rearrangement links TRBV5-1 to TRBJ1-4; a possible D gene is TRBD1 (5 bases). The length of the CDR3 is 14 residues. V lost 0 bases and J lost 8, with 11 bases in between. Germline V gene data show CDR1 as SGHRS and CDR2 as YFSETQ.